These 13 T cell receptor beta chains share one sample of origin, sequenced in a study of T cells in Graves' hyperthyroidism and ophthalmopathy. RNA transcripts gave rise to amplified TCR beta CDR3 regions. First-round RT-PCR targeting the TCR CDR3 was performed with the HTBI primer set. TCRdb ran MiXCR on the multiplex PCR reads and lists one entry per CDR3 protein. The sample gives 700,000 or so distinct CDR3 sequences, roughly 14% of which show up once; under 15% is in the top ten. The material sequenced was blood. These receptors came from a woman aged 45-59 years with Graves' ophthalmopathy.

This clonotype was counted many times. The genes are TRBV28 and TRBJ1-6, with a weak D call TRBD1 (6 bases). Per germline, CDR1 MDHEN and CDR2 SYDVKM. This CDR3 spans 14 amino acids. The germline V and J ends were trimmed by 5 bases and 9 bases, with 14 bases remaining between them. The CDR3 protein is CASSPAQGSSPLHF. CDR3 DNA sequence: TGTGCCAGCAGTCCAGCCCAGGGGTCTTCACCCCTCCACTTT.

This chain uses TRBV14 with TRBJ2-7; no reliable D call. The CDR3 runs 12 residues. V lost 1 base and J 7 bases, leaving 8 bases between the germline ends. The germline V gene has CDR1 SGHDN and CDR2 FVKESK. This CDR3 is CASSQVLREQYF. CDR3 DNA: TGTGCCAGCAGCCAAGTTCTGCGGGAGCAGTACTTC.

The J gene is TRBJ1-3, the V gene TRBV27; 7 positions agree with TRBD1. Germline lookup yields CDR1 MNHEY and CDR2 SMNVEV (reference sequence). V shed 6 bases, J shed 3 bases, and the junction held 5 bases outside the gene matches. This CDR3 region has 14 residues. In nucleotides, the CDR3 is TGTGCCAGCAGGACAGGGACACTTGGAAACACCATATATTTT. It yields the protein CASRTGTLGNTIYF.

With regard to this clonotype: This sequence may be a read error, since a much larger clone differs from it by one base. J is TRBJ2-5 and V is TRBV20-1; TRBD1 might be the D (6 bases). The germline V gene encodes CDR1 DFQATT and CDR2 SNEGSKA (reference sequence). The V end was cut by 8 bases, the J end by 2 bases, with 12 bases between. This CDR3 region has 12 residues. CDR3 protein: CSTGQSQETQYF. CDR3 nucleotide sequence: TGCAGTACTGGACAGTCTCAAGAGACCCAGTACTTC.

This clonotype came up many times. V is TRBV30 and J is TRBJ1-2, with D possibly being TRBD1 (6 bases). The CDR3 contains 12 residues. V was cut by 5 bases and J by 4 bases, with 11 bases left in between. The germline V gene has CDR1 GTSNPN and CDR2 SVGIG (reference sequence). The CDR3 loop is CAWETGRYGYTF. The CDR3 DNA sequence: TGTGCCTGGGAGACAGGACGCTATGGCTACACCTTC.

This clonotype was picked up a small number of times. The V and J genes are TRBV19 and TRBJ1-5; maybe TRBD1 (6 bases). The V and J ends lost 5 bases and 5 bases respectively, with 16 bases between them. Germline assignment: CDR1 LNHDA and CDR2 SQIVND (reference sequence). This CDR3 has 15 amino acids. The CDR3: CASSGFGRGDQPQHF. The CDR3 DNA reads as TGTGCCAGTAGTGGGTTTGGCAGGGGAGATCAGCCCCAGCATTTT.

The chain is built from TRBV6-1 and TRBJ2-2; D not resolved. V gave up 6 bases and J gave up 6 bases, with 11 bases separating them. CDR1 and CDR2 (germline): MNHNS, SASEGT. CDR3 length: 13 amino acids. The CDR3 nucleotides read TGTGCCAGCAGGCGAGACAACGCCGGGGAGCTGTTTTTT. Its translation: CASRRDNAGELFF.

This clonotype was recorded at least ten times. The V call is TRBV7-2, the J call TRBJ2-3; TRBD2 matches 11 bases. The germline CDR1 and CDR2 sequences are SGHTA and FQGNSA. The CDR3 totals 16 residues. V trimming: 3 bases; J trimming: 7 bases; junction bases outside the gene matches: 9. CDR3 bases: TGTGCCAGCAGCTTCCGCACTAGCGGGAGTAGAAATACGCAGTATTTT. This encodes CASSFRTSGSRNTQYF.

This sequence joins TRBV7-9 and TRBJ2-7; unclear D gene. Germline V gene data show CDR1 as SEHNR and CDR2 as FQNEAQ (reference sequence). This CDR3 has 15 amino acids. V gave up 2 bases and J gave up 0 bases, with 11 bases separating them. The CDR3 region has the DNA TGTGCCAGCAGCTTAAATGCCGATAGCTCCTACGAGCAGTACTTC. Protein product: CASSLNADSSYEQYF.

In this sample, this clonotype turned up many times. The chain joins TRBV7-9 to TRBJ2-1, with D unclear. CDR3 length: 14 residues. Germline lookup yields CDR1 SEHNR and CDR2 FQNEAQ (reference sequence). Trimming left V 4 bases short and J 0 bases short, with 7 bases between. The CDR3 nucleotides read TGTGCCAGCAGCTCATACAACTCCTACAATGAGCAGTTCTTC. It translates to CASSSYNSYNEQFF. The entire variable domain, with the rest obtained from reference TRBV7-9 and TRBJ2-1, is as follows: DTGVSQNPRHKITKRGQNVTFRCDPISEHNRLYWYRQTLGQGPEFLTYFQNEAQLEKSRLLSDRFSAERPKGSFSTLEIQRTEQGDSAMYLCASSSYNSYNEQFFGPGTRLTVL.

The V call is TRBV4-1, the J call TRBJ2-7; D call uncertain. Germline V gives CDR1 MGHRA, CDR2 YSYEKL. This CDR3 has 16 amino acids. The V and J ends lost 0 bases and 0 bases respectively, with 12 bases between them. CDR3 sequence reads: CASSQDKTESSYEQYF. CDR3 DNA sequence: TGCGCCAGCAGCCAAGATAAAACAGAGAGCTCCTACGAGCAGTACTTC.

Concerning this clonotype itself: A read error is possible here, since a much larger clone lies one base away. The chain couples TRBV7-2 to TRBJ2-5; D ambiguous. The CDR3 totals 15 residues. In germline, CDR1 is SGHTA, CDR2 FQGNSA. Trimming took off 3 bases at V and 5 bases at J, with 16 bases between the two ends. This chain's CDR3 is CASSLLGTGTETQYF. The CDR3 DNA sequence: TGTGCCAGCAGCTTGCTAGGAACGGGTACGGAGACCCAGTACTTC.

The J gene is TRBJ2-1, the V gene TRBV18; the D call may be TRBD1 or TRBD2 (5 bases each). The V and J ends lost 3 bases and 3 bases respectively, with 9 bases between them. The CDR3 has 14 residues. Germline V gives CDR1 KGHSH, CDR2 LQKENI. The CDR3 reads CASSPGPHYNEQFF. In DNA, the CDR3 is TGTGCCAGCTCACCGGGACCACACTACAATGAGCAGTTCTTC.